The clone carrying this T cell receptor (beta chain) was detected many times. What it binds is not known. These data are taken from a study of Graves' ophthalmopathy and Graves' hyperthyroidism. Findings and caveats of the study: Most expanded thyroid clonotypes above 0.001 frequency also appeared in blood.

Pregnant or lactating patients and those with other autoimmune diseases or uncontrolled infections were excluded. The PBMC fraction was derived from under 11 ml of fresh peripheral blood. CDR1 MNHEY and CDR2 SMNVEV come from the germline V gene (reference sequence). Trimming left V 3 bases short and J 3 bases short, with 9 bases between. The CDR3 loop spans 14 amino acids. Scientists amplified the TCR beta CDR3 regions from RNA transcripts. An initial RT-PCR round employing HTBI primers preceded a second-round multiplex PCR. Using its own MiXCR run on the multiplex PCR reads, TCRdb lists one record per CDR3 protein. The sample includes almost 400,000 distinct CDR3 sequences, around 19% of them seen just once.

Source material: peripheral blood. The chain is built from TRBV27 and TRBJ1-5; D is possibly TRBD1 (6 bases). This sequence was found in a woman between 18 and 30 years old with Graves' ophthalmopathy. The CDR3 region is CASSFGGLNQPQHF. As DNA, the CDR3 is TGTGCCAGCAGTTTTGGGGGCCTCAATCAGCCCCAGCATTTT.